The TCR beta chain under discussion was sequenced for a study of T-cell memory formation after mild COVID-19. Study as a whole: Largely donor-specific sequence clusters came from two donors.

Study-wide results and limits: Prior to infection, memory already included some responding clones, suggesting cross-reactive memory joined. Contracting CD8+ clones were enriched in EMRA, CD4+ mainly in CM and EM.

Sample barcodes and UMIs were carried by the TCR alpha and TCR beta cDNA libraries that 5'RACE generated with constant-segment primers. TCRdb reprocessed the 5' RACE reads via MiXCR and lists one record per CDR3 protein. The sample has under 85,000 distinct CDR3 sequences; roughly 13% are singletons. Germline lookup yields CDR1 DFQATT and CDR2 SNEGSKA (reference sequence). The CDR3 spans 15 residues. V was clipped by 6 bases and J by 10 bases; unmatched bases: 12. This clonotype was counted between two and nine times. Its antigen is as yet unknown. Sequencing was done on a sample of PBMCs or a T cell subset sorted from them (not recorded which). The chain has TRBV20-1 and TRBJ2-1; 13 positions agree with TRBD2. This clonotype was obtained from an adult woman who had mild COVID-19 (a few samples of this study predate the infection). Cell type and time point are not known. The CDR3 reads CSARTSGGPGGEQFF. CDR3 sequence (DNA): TGCAGTGCCCGGACTAGCGGGGGCCCTGGGGGAGAGCAGTTCTTC.